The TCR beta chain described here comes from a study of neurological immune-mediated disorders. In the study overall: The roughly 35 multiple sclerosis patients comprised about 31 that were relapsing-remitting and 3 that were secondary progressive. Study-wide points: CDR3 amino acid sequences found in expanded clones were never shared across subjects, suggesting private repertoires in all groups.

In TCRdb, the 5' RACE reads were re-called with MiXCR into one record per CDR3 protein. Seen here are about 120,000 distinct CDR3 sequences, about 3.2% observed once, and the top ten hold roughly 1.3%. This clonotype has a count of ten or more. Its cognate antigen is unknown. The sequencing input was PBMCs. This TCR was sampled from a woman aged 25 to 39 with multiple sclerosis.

The CDR3 DNA follows: TGCGCCAGCAGCTTGGAACCGGCCATCAATCAGCCCCAGCATTTT. The encoded protein is CASSLEPAINQPQHF. The chain links TRBV5-1 to TRBJ1-5, with no clear D. The V end was cut by 0 bases, the J end by 3 bases, with 10 bases between. The CDR3 is 15 amino acids. Germline CDR1 is SGHRS and CDR2 is YFSETQ.